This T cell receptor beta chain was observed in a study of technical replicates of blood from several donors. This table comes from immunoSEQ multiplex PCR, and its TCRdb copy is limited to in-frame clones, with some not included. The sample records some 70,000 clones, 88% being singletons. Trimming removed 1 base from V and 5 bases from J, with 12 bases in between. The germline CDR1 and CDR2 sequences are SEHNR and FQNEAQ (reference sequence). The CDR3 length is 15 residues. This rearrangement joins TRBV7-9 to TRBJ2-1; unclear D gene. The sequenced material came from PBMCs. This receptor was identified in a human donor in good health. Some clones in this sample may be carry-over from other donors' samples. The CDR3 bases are TGTGCCAGCAGCTTAGTAGGTAGCCAAGACAATGAGCAGTTCTTC. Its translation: CASSLVGSQDNEQFF.